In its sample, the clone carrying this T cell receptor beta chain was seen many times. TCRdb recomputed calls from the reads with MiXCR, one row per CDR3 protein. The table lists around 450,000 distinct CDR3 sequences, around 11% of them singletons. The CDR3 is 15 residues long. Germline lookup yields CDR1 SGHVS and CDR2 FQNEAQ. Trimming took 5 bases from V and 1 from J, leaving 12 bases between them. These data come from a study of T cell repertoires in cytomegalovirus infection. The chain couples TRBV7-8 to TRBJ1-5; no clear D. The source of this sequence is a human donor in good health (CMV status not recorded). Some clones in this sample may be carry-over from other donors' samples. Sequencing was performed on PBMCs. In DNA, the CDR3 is TGTGCCAGCAGCCCTTGGACGGCGAGCAATCAGCCCCAGCATTTT. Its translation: CASSPWTASNQPQHF.